This T cell receptor beta chain was captured in a study of early T cells in non-severe SARS-CoV-2 infection. Notes on the study in general: Sequences matched to VDJdb favored anti-spike CD8 responses, while private and CD4 specificities were missed.

Deletions cut 3 bases from V and 0 bases from J, with 9 bases between. The CDR3 has 14 amino acids. The germline V gene encodes CDR1 MDHEN and CDR2 SYDVKM. Many counts were recorded for this clonotype. Its target is unknown. Via MiXCR, TCRdb re-called the 5' RACE reads, giving one row per CDR3 protein. The table has 90,000 to 120,000 distinct CDR3 sequences, 11% seen once. The receptor was isolated from an adult who was a healthcare worker with PCR-confirmed SARS-CoV-2 infection or an uninfected control (not recorded which). This rearrangement joins TRBV28 to TRBJ2-7, with a possible D match to TRBD1 (6 bases). The sample taken for sequencing was whole blood. DNA of the CDR3: TGTGCCAGCAGTTTCAGGGGTCTCTCCTACGAGCAGTACTTC. Amino acid sequence: CASSFRGLSYEQYF.